The clone carrying this TCR beta chain was recorded a few times. In the authors' methods: Quantification of nucleated cells was approximated via reference gene primer amplification. The protocol was immunoSEQ multiplex PCR, while the TCRdb copy is restricted to in-frame clones and leaves out a portion. V and J calls and clone size come straight from that table; D and trimming were deduced from the DNA. This table has 250,000 to 350,000 clones, roughly 90% appearing once. This record comes from a study of blood T cell repertoires in COVID-19. On the study more broadly: From the United States, Italy and Spain came samples of acute and convalescent COVID-19.

The CDR3 extends over 15 amino acids. Germline V gene data show CDR1 as MNHNS and CDR2 as SASEGT. V dropped 1 base and J dropped 3 bases, with 10 bases sitting between them. The J gene is TRBJ2-1, the V gene TRBV6-1; TRBD1 is a possible D gene (6 bases). The sample consisted of peripheral blood. This receptor was obtained from a woman aged 40 to 49 who had recovered from COVID-19. The CDR3 DNA reads TGTGCCAGCAGTGAAGAATGGACAGACTACAATGAGCAGTTCTTC. This sequence encodes CASSEEWTDYNEQFF.